The source of this TCR beta chain is a study of T-cell memory formation after mild COVID-19 (dated by TCRdb to the early 2020s). Regarding the study in general: TCR sequence clusters from the two donors were found to be largely donor specific. In a couple of donors, T-cell clones that expanded and contracted after mild COVID-19 were followed by sequencing TCRalpha and TCRbeta repertoires longitudinally. Two young, previously healthy adult volunteers made up the cohort, one male and one female. The full study reports these points: The second-wave clones that peaked on day 37 were not confirmed to be SARS-CoV-2 specific. Clones that contracted from day 15 to 85 showed balanced CD4/CD8 phenotypes, whereas a second wave of clones that expanded from day 15 to 37 leaned towards CD4+. Contracting CD4+ clones turned up mainly in the CM and EM memory subsets, whereas EMRA was where CD8+ clones were enriched. Some responding clones were detected in pre-infection memory, which suggested that pre-existing cross-reactive memory T cells had joined the SARS-CoV-2 response. The study covered only a couple of mild cases, and larger cohorts including severe cases with pre-infection samples were considered necessary.

A note on this clonotype: Its specific antigen is unknown. No qualities accompany the bases; no much larger clone lies one base away.

Ficoll-Paque density gradient centrifugation was used to isolate PBMCs. TCRdb records Illumina NovaSeq 6000 as the sequencer. cDNA libraries for TCRalpha and TCRbeta were prepared by 5'RACE using constant-segment primers, with sample barcodes and unique molecular identifiers added. Trizol reagent was used to extract RNA from every sample. Library amplification was performed in two PCR steps, and a second sample barcode and Illumina TruSeq adapters were introduced in the second step. Sequencing of the libraries was done on an Illumina NovaSeq, producing 2 x 150 bp paired-end reads. The published analysis was carried out like this. The reads were demultiplexed and collapsed into UMI-guided consensus sequences using migec v1.2.7. With mixcr v2.1.11, UMI consensuses were aligned to TRA and TRB V and J templates and assembled into clonotypes. Clonotypes were classified as expanded or contracted when called significant by both edgeR and NoisET, with noise models trained on biological replicates. For edgeR calls, the cutoffs were a false discovery rate-adjusted p below 0.01 and a log2 fold-change threshold of 1. As an exploratory analysis of dynamics, PCA with hierarchical clustering was applied to max-normalized trajectories of the 1000 most abundant clonotypes. Each responding clone was given a CD4 or CD8 phenotype based on the CD4+ and CD8+ repertoires, which had been sequenced separately. The public reads were reprocessed in TCRdb via fastp at Q25 and MiXCR, keeping in-frame beta chains. Each entry is one CDR3 protein sequence, shown with its most common DNA and genes. The V and J calls, along with clone size, are taken from TCRdb and not from the paper's own processing. For this sample the table gives about 200,000 distinct CDR3 sequences, of which around 8.8% were detected only once. Together, the top ten hold about 3.8% of the sample.

There are 14 amino acids in the CDR3, from cysteine to phenylalanine inclusive. The read is trimmed to its CDR3 DNA, 42 bases read in frame from base 1. V is reduced by 4 bases and J by 2 bases, leaving a spacing of 12 bases between them. CDR1 and CDR2, per the germline V gene, are KGHSH and LQKENI. The sequenced material came from PBMCs or a T cell subset sorted from them (not recorded which). The chain is assembled from TRBV18 and TRBJ2-7; 6 matching bases give a weak D call of TRBD1. The receptor was derived from a man between 18 and 29 years old who had mild COVID-19 (a few samples of this study predate the infection). The sample titles of this study are shuffled in the database, so cell type and time point are left out; the donor was told from shared clones. Here is the DNA: TGTGCCAGCTCACAACAGGGTAGGGCCTACGAGCAGTACTTC. This codes for CASSQQGRAYEQYF.